The T cell receptor beta chain under discussion was sequenced for a study of circulating CD8 cells and anti-PD-1 response in melanoma. As for the study in general: Nivolumab was given intravenously at 3 mg/kg every 2 weeks. Six of 13 patients had prior targeted therapy or immunotherapy; seven did not.

By share, this clonotype ranks as medium-sized. Its antigen is undetermined. Four subsets defined by PD-1 and/or TIGIT were sorted from live CD3+CD8+TCRalphabeta+ cells. Study observations and caveats: Clonotype sharing was highest between DPOS and TIGIT subsets. Generally, no replicate experiments were performed.

Each library started from about 15 ng of total RNA using the QIAseq Immune Repertoire TCR panel. TCRdb re-called the reads with MiXCR, one entry per CDR3 protein. The sample has under 500 distinct CDR3 sequences; over 9.5% are singletons. The sequencing here drew on CD8+ T cells from PBMCs, taken at baseline or after one month of anti-PD-1 therapy (not recorded which). This sequence originates from a human donor with melanoma.

DNA for the CDR3: TGTGCCAGCAGCCCGTACGCCCGGACAGTCTACACCGGGGAGCTGTTTTTT. Residues: CASSPYARTVYTGELFF. The V call is TRBV7-2, the J call TRBJ2-2; D is perhaps TRBD1 (6 bases). Trimming shortened V by 5 bases and J by 3 bases, and 19 bases separated the two germline ends. Germline V CDR1 and CDR2: SGHTA, FQGNSA. The CDR3 totals 17 residues.